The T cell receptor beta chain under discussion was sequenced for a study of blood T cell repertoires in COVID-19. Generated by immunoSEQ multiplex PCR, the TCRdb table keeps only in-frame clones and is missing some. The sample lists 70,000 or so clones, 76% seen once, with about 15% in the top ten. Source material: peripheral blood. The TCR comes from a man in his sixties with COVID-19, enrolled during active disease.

This chain's CDR3 is CASSDRASPLHF. In nucleotides, the CDR3 is TGTGCCAGCAGCGACAGGGCTTCACCCCTCCACTTT. This chain connects TRBV3-1 (or the pseudogene TRBV3-2) to TRBJ1-6; 7 positions match TRBD1. The CDR3 has 12 residues. V dropped 5 bases and J dropped 9; count of bases not matched to a gene: 1. Per germline, CDR1 LGHDT and CDR2 YNNKEL (reference sequence).